These 9 T cell receptor beta chains were sequenced from one sample in a study of identical twins. TCRdb reanalysed the 5' RACE reads using MiXCR and keeps one entry per CDR3 protein. The repertoire consists of around 470,000 distinct CDR3 sequences, with approximately 15% occurring once and the leading ten covering approximately 0.52%. Separately, the same data were catalogued under a study of yellow fever vaccine responses in identical twins.

Sequenced input: CD4+ T cells sorted from blood. The source of these receptors is a woman under 30 in good health.

This clonotype was counted between two and nine times. This chain connects TRBV7-2 to TRBJ2-2, with 7 bases that match TRBD2. CDR3 length equals 18 residues. The V gene end was trimmed by 1 base and the J gene end by 1 base; junction bases not matched to a gene: 9. Germline lookup yields CDR1 SGHTA and CDR2 FQGNSA. CDR3 nucleotide sequence: TGTGCCAGCAGCTTAGTCGCGCCGGCGGGGGTGAACACCGGGGAGCTGTTTTTT. Translated, it gives CASSLVAPAGVNTGELFF. Together with reference TRBV7-2 and TRBJ2-2, the CDR3 gives the full variable domain: GAGVSQSPSNKVTEKGKDVELRCDPISGHTALYWYRQSLGQGLEFLIYFQGNSAPDKSGLPSDRFSAERTGGSVSTLTIQRTQQEDSAVYLCASSLVAPAGVNTGELFFGEGSRLTVL.

The chain links TRBV11-2 to TRBJ2-3; D unclear. The CDR3 is 13 amino acids. Germline assignment: CDR1 SGHAT and CDR2 FQNNGV. Trimming stripped 0 bases from V and 4 bases from J, with 5 bases between. The CDR3 protein is CASSLDRSDTQYF. The CDR3 bases are TGTGCCAGCAGCTTAGATAGGTCAGATACGCAGTATTTT.

The chain recombines TRBV12-3 or TRBV12-4 with TRBJ1-1; 7 bases are a match to TRBD1. Losses at the gene ends were 5 bases for V and 0 bases for J; bases not matched to a gene: 9. The CDR3 sequence is 16 residues long. The CDR3 loop is CASSPGQERMNTEAFF. Here the CDR3 DNA reads TGTGCCAGCAGTCCCGGACAGGAGCGCATGAACACTGAAGCTTTCTTT.

Only a few counts were recorded for this clonotype. V usage is TRBV4-2 and J usage is TRBJ1-3, with unresolved D. The CDR3 covers 14 residues. CDR1 is LGHNA and CDR2 is YNFKEQ in the germline V gene. Trimming shortened V by 4 bases and J by 3 bases, and 10 bases separated the two germline ends. In nucleotides, the CDR3 is TGTGCCAGCAGCCCCCCTGGGAGTGGAAACACCATATATTTT. It encodes CASSPPGSGNTIYF.

Only a few counts were recorded for this clonotype. The chain has TRBV6-5 and TRBJ2-3; no definite D call. Trimming pared 0 bases from V and 4 bases from J, leaving 14 bases between. CDR3 size: 16 residues. Germline V gene lookup returns CDR1 MNHEY and CDR2 SVGAGI. The CDR3 sequence: CASSYSRLGGADTQYF. The CDR3 nucleotides read TGTGCCAGCAGTTACTCTCGGCTAGGTGGCGCAGATACGCAGTATTTT.

The chain carries TRBV6-2 or TRBV6-3 and TRBJ2-7; 8 bases are shared with TRBD1. Trimming removed 5 bases from V and 2 bases from J; junction bases left unmatched: 2. The germline gives CDR1 MNHEY, CDR2 SVGEGT. This CDR3 contains 13 residues. CDR3 DNA sequence: TGTGCCAGCAGTGACAGGGGCCCCTACGAGCAGTACTTC. It translates to CASSDRGPYEQYF.

This clonotype showed up many times. The V gene is TRBV5-1, the J gene TRBJ2-1; TRBD1 matches at 9 bases. Trimming cost V 2 bases and J 7 bases; bases outside gene matches: 10. This CDR3 has 16 amino acids. The germline CDR1 and CDR2 sequences are SGHRS and YFSETQ. The CDR3 region is CASSLSGTGSRNEQFF. DNA for the CDR3: TGCGCCAGCAGCTTATCCGGGACAGGGTCTCGGAATGAGCAGTTCTTC.

This clonotype was seen a few times. V gene TRBV28 combines with J gene TRBJ2-3; D may correspond to TRBD1 or TRBD2 (5 bases each). From germline, CDR1 is MDHEN and CDR2 SYDVKM. Trimming took off 3 bases at V and 4 bases at J, with 8 bases between the two ends. The CDR3 length is 13 residues. The CDR3 nucleotides are TGTGCCAGCAGTTTCGGGGACCCAGATACGCAGTATTTT. Protein sequence: CASSFGDPDTQYF.

The chain's CDR3 is CASSLDAVSSYNEQFF. In DNA form, the CDR3 reads TGTGCCAGCAGCTTAGATGCGGTCAGCTCCTACAATGAGCAGTTCTTC. The chain carries TRBV7-6 and TRBJ2-1; unclear D gene. Germline lookup yields CDR1 SGHVS and CDR2 FNYEAQ. V gave up 1 base and J gave up 0 bases, with 10 bases separating them. The CDR3 has 16 amino acids.